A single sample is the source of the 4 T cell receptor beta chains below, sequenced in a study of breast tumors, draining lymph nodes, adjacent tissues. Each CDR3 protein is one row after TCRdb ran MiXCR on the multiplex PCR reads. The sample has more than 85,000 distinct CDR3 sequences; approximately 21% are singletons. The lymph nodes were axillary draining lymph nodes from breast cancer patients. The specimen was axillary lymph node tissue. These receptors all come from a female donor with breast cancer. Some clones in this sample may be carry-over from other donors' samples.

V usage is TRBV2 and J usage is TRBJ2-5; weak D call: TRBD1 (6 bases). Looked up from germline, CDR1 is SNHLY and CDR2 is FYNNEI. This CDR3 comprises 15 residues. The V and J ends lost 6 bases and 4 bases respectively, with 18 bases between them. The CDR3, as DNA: TGTGCCAGCAGCCCCTACTCAGGGGCAACAGAGACCCAGTACTTC. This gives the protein CASSPYSGATETQYF.

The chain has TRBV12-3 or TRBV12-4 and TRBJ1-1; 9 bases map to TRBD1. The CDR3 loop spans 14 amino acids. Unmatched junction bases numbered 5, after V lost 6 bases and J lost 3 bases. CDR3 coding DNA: TGTGCCAGCAGCACGGGACAGGGCTACACTGAAGCTTTCTTT. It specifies CASSTGQGYTEAFF.

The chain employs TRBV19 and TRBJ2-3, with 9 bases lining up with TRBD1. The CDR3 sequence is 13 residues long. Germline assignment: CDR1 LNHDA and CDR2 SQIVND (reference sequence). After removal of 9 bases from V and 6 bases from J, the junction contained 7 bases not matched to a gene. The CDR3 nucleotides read TGTGCCAGCGGGGACAGGGCAGGCGATACGCAGTATTTT. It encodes CASGDRAGDTQYF. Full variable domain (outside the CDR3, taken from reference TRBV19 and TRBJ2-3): DGGITQSPKYLFRKEGQNVTLSCEQNLNHDAMYWYRQDPGQGLRLIYYSQIVNDFQKGDIAEGYSVSREKKESFPLTVTSAQKNPTAFYLCASGDRAGDTQYFGPGTRLTVL.

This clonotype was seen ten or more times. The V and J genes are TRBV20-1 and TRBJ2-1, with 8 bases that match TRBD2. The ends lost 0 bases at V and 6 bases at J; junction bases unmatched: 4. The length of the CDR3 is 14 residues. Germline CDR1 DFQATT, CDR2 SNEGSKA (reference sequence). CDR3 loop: CSAREAGAINEQFF. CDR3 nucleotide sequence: TGCAGTGCTAGAGAAGCGGGAGCTATCAATGAGCAGTTCTTC.